Shown below are 24 T cell receptor beta chains from a single sample sequenced in a study of blood T cell repertoires in COVID-19 (TCRdb year 2020). Library creation used the immunoSEQ multiplex PCR assay. As stored in TCRdb, this immuneACCESS dataset retains in-frame rearrangements with V and J assigned. A fraction of the clones does not appear; measured against another copy, unresolved V genes explain less than half of the discrepancy, and the remainder lacks a known reason. The sample has 260,000 or so clones on record, 85% of them singletons. The ten top clones hold 2% to 3% of the sample. The specimen was PBMCs or T cells enriched from blood (not recorded which). The receptors shown here come from a woman aged 50 to 65 who had recovered from COVID-19.

The rearrangement uses TRBV24-1 and TRBJ1-5; D unclear. The CDR3 runs to 13 residues. Germline V CDR1 and CDR2: KGHDR, SFDVKD. Trimming took 4 bases from V and 3 from J, leaving 6 bases between them. The CDR3 DNA follows: TGTGCCACCAGTGACAACTACAATCAGCCCCAGCATTTT. Translating gives CATSDNYNQPQHF.

The gene calls are TRBV19 and TRBJ2-3; 7 bases line up with TRBD1. The V segment lost 4 bases and the J segment 7 bases; nucleotides outside the gene matches: 11. CDR3 length: 15 residues. Germline V gives CDR1 LNHDA, CDR2 SQIVND (reference sequence). The CDR3 DNA sequence: TGTGCCAGTAGTAGAACCAGAGACAGGGCGTATACGCAGTATTTT. Encoded protein: CASSRTRDRAYTQYF.

This chain links TRBV7-8 with TRBJ1-1; unclear D gene. Trimming stripped 0 bases from V and 10 bases from J, with 12 bases between. Germline CDR1 SGHVS, CDR2 FQNEAQ. This CDR3 is built from 13 residues. CDR3 in DNA: TGTGCCAGCAGCTTAGCGGGGAGGCTAGCAGCTTTCTTT. This sequence encodes CASSLAGRLAAFF.

The CDR3 DNA reads as TGTGCCAGTAGTGCCAGGCTGACGAACACTGAAGCTTTCTTT. Encoded protein: CASSARLTNTEAFF. V and J are TRBV19 and TRBJ1-1; D remains unclear. Germline-derived CDR1 and CDR2 are LNHDA and SQIVND (reference sequence). With 5 bases removed from V and 1 base from J, the gap between germline ends came to 11 bases. CDR3 size: 14 residues. The variable domain in full, completed from reference TRBV19 and TRBJ1-1, reads DGGITQSPKYLFRKEGQNVTLSCEQNLNHDAMYWYRQDPGQGLRLIYYSQIVNDFQKGDIAEGYSVSREKKESFPLTVTSAQKNPTAFYLCASSARLTNTEAFFGQGTRLTVV.

In DNA, the CDR3 is TGTGCCTGGGGCTCCTATAGCAATCAGCCCCAGCATTTT. It translates to CAWGSYSNQPQHF. The rearrangement links TRBV30 to TRBJ1-5, with unresolved D. Germline CDR1 GTSNPN, CDR2 SVGIG (reference sequence). This CDR3 is built from 13 residues. Trimming left V 5 bases short and J 0 bases short, with 8 bases between.

The V call is TRBV7-9, the J call TRBJ1-4; no clear D gene. The length of the CDR3 is 18 residues. Trimming cost V 3 bases and J 6 bases, with 23 bases left between them. The V gene's germline CDR1 is SEHNR and CDR2 FQNEAQ (reference sequence). The chain's CDR3 is CASSFGGSGYPAYEKLFF. CDR3 nucleotide sequence: TGTGCCAGCAGCTTCGGAGGGAGCGGATATCCCGCGTATGAAAAACTGTTTTTT.

This clone has more than one count but fewer than ten. The gene calls are TRBV24-1 and TRBJ2-3, with 7 positions matching TRBD1. The CDR3 loop spans 16 amino acids. V dropped 4 bases and J dropped 3; count of bases not matched to a gene: 9. CDR1 and CDR2 from the germline V gene are KGHDR and SFDVKD. The CDR3 region has the DNA TGTGCCACCAGTGAGCCCAACAGGGGTGGTACAGATACGCAGTATTTT. Its translation is CATSEPNRGGTDTQYF.

The chain combines TRBV3-1 (or the pseudogene TRBV3-2) with TRBJ1-1; 7 bases map to TRBD1. V lost 6 bases to trimming and J lost 4 bases; unmatched junction nucleotides: 5. The V gene's germline CDR1 is LGHDT and CDR2 YNNKEL (reference sequence). The CDR3 extends over 13 amino acids. The CDR3 reads CASSHQGGTEAFF. Here the CDR3 DNA reads TGTGCCAGCAGTCATCAGGGGGGCACTGAAGCTTTCTTT.

This sequence joins TRBV5-1 and TRBJ2-7; 14 bases map to TRBD2. The CDR3 spans 16 residues. The germline V gene encodes CDR1 SGHRS and CDR2 YFSETQ. V lost 0 bases and J lost 5; bases outside the gene matches: 4. In nucleotides, the CDR3 is TGCGCCAGCAGCTTGGGACTAGCGGGAGGGTTCAACGAGCAGTACTTC. It is translated as CASSLGLAGGFNEQYF.

V and J are TRBV18 and TRBJ1-3; 7 nucleotides agree with TRBD1. Germline assignment: CDR1 KGHSH and CDR2 LQKENI. Losses at the gene ends were 2 bases for V and 2 bases for J; bases not matched to a gene: 6. The CDR3 runs 16 residues. This CDR3 reads CASSPDLDRAGNTIYF. CDR3 sequence (DNA): TGTGCCAGCTCACCAGATTTAGACAGGGCTGGAAACACCATATATTTT.

This chain uses TRBV18 with TRBJ1-4; D uncertain. Germline CDR1 reads KGHSH; CDR2 reads LQKENI. The length of the CDR3 is 19 residues. Trimming cost V 6 bases and J 4 bases, with 27 bases left between them. The DNA of the CDR3 is TGTGCCAGCTCGCCCTTCCCCCCCAAGGCCCGGGGAGGTAATGAAAAACTGTTTTTT. Protein sequence: CASSPFPPKARGGNEKLFF.

The rearrangement joins TRBV6-5 to TRBJ1-2; 7 positions match TRBD1. Germline V gene sequence: CDR1 MNHEY, CDR2 SVGAGI. V shed 5 bases, J shed 4 bases, and the junction held 7 bases outside the gene matches. The CDR3 extends over 14 amino acids. The CDR3 spells CASSHRGSSYGYTF. CDR3 sequence (DNA): TGTGCCAGCAGTCACAGGGGAAGTAGCTATGGCTACACCTTC.

This chain links TRBV4-2 with TRBJ1-1, with D possibly matching TRBD1 (6 bases). Trimming took off 2 bases at V and 4 bases at J, with 23 bases between the two ends. The CDR3 has 18 amino acids. CDR1 LGHNA and CDR2 YNFKEQ come from the germline V gene. Here the CDR3 DNA reads TGTGCCAGCAGCCAACGGAATGAGGGGGTAGGCCGGAGCACTGAAGCTTTCTTT. Its protein is CASSQRNEGVGRSTEAFF.

The genes are TRBV27 and TRBJ1-1, with 7 positions matching TRBD1. The J segment lost 5 bases and the V segment lost 5 bases, leaving 8 bases of the junction unmatched. Germline CDR1 and CDR2: MNHEY and SMNVEV (reference sequence). This CDR3 spans 14 amino acids. The CDR3 sequence is CASSPHRGETEAFF. DNA of the CDR3: TGTGCCAGCAGTCCCCACAGGGGTGAGACTGAAGCTTTCTTT.

The chain carries TRBV2 and TRBJ2-7, with TRBD1 matching 7 bases. Trimming cost V 4 bases and J 0 bases; bases outside gene matches: 9. Germline V gene lookup returns CDR1 SNHLY and CDR2 FYNNEI. CDR3 length: 16 residues. In nucleotides, the CDR3 is TGTGCCAGCAGTGGGGATCCGGGACAGAGCTCCTACGAGCAGTACTTC. Encoded protein: CASSGDPGQSSYEQYF. Full variable domain (rest looked up from reference TRBV2 and TRBJ2-7): EPEVTQTPSHQVTQMGQEVILRCVPISNHLYFYWYRQILGQKVEFLVSFYNNEISEKSEIFDDQFSVERPDGSNFTLKIRSTKLEDSAMYFCASSGDPGQSSYEQYFGPGTRLTVT.

Of note for this clone: The conserved closing phenylalanine or tryptophan is absent in this CDR3, likely reflecting a read error. No DNA is shown, since the ends of the CDR3 on it are uncertain; the CDR3 is the one TCRdb lists. Here the CDR3 reads CASSQSAA. The V gene is TRBV23-1, the J gene TRBJ1-6. TRBV23-1 is placed among ORFs of uncertain function. The CDR3 is 8 amino acids in total, end residues counted.

The CDR3 protein is CAWTPDSGRYTF. DNA for the CDR3: TGTGCCTGGACTCCGGACTCGGGGAGGTACACCTTC. The J gene is TRBJ1-2, the V gene TRBV30; D is unclear. The CDR3 is made up of 12 amino acids. V was cut by 4 bases and J by 11 bases, with 17 bases left in between. Germline V gene lookup returns CDR1 GTSNPN and CDR2 SVGIG (reference sequence).

V usage is TRBV6-5 and J usage is TRBJ1-1, with unresolved D. The CDR3 sequence is 15 residues long. Per the germline V gene, CDR1 is MNHEY and CDR2 is SVGAGI. The V end lost 0 bases, the J end lost 0 bases, and 8 bases lay between the germline ends. The CDR3 DNA is TGTGCCAGCAGTTACTCGGAGAGGATGAACACTGAAGCTTTCTTT. This encodes CASSYSERMNTEAFF.

V gene TRBV30 combines with J gene TRBJ1-1, with TRBD1 as a possible D gene (5 bases). CDR3 length equals 13 residues. V was clipped by 3 bases and J by 1 base, with 9 bases between them. The germline CDR1 and CDR2 sequences are GTSNPN and SVGIG (reference sequence). The CDR3 nucleotides are TGTGCCTGGAGCCTAGGGGAGAACACTGAAGCTTTCTTT. It encodes CAWSLGENTEAFF.

This chain uses TRBV3-1 (or the pseudogene TRBV3-2) with TRBJ2-3, with 12 positions matching TRBD2. The germline V gene has CDR1 LGHDT and CDR2 YNNKEL (reference sequence). V shed 6 bases and J 3 bases; nucleotides not matched to a gene: 10. The CDR3 totals 17 residues. The CDR3 region has the DNA TGTGCCAGCAGTCTAGCGGGGGGGCTAGAAGGTACAGATACGCAGTATTTT. Translated: CASSLAGGLEGTDTQYF.

The V call is TRBV6-5, the J call TRBJ1-2, with 7 bases lining up with TRBD1. V lost 0 bases, J lost 6 bases, and 4 bases stayed unmatched. Germline loops: CDR1 MNHEY, CDR2 SVGAGI. CDR3 length: 14 residues. DNA for the CDR3: TGTGCCAGCAGTTACTCCGACAGGGATGATGGCTACACCTTC. Protein product: CASSYSDRDDGYTF.

This chain links TRBV30 with TRBJ1-2; 9 bases match TRBD1. The germline V gene has CDR1 GTSNPN and CDR2 SVGIG (reference sequence). V shed 5 bases, J shed 2 bases, and the junction held 6 bases outside the gene matches. The CDR3 has 14 residues. CDR3 region: CAWAGTGRNYGYTF. CDR3 coding DNA: TGTGCCTGGGCCGGGACAGGGAGAAACTATGGCTACACCTTC.

The chain is built from TRBV3-1 (or the pseudogene TRBV3-2) and TRBJ2-6; D possibly corresponds to TRBD1 (5 bases). This CDR3 region has 16 residues. Trimming took off 1 base at V and 4 bases at J, with 11 bases between the two ends. Germline V gene sequence: CDR1 LGHDT, CDR2 YNNKEL (reference sequence). CDR3 bases: TGTGCCAGCAGCCAAGGGGCAGGGATCGGGGCCAACGTCCTGACTTTC. Amino acids: CASSQGAGIGANVLTF.

This clone was observed a few times. The rearrangement uses TRBV24-1 and TRBJ1-5, with 9 nucleotides matching TRBD1. Germline CDR1 reads KGHDR; CDR2 reads SFDVKD. The CDR3 runs to 16 residues. J was trimmed by 6 bases and V by 3 bases; bases with no gene match: 8. The CDR3 reads CATSDSRQGEVQPQHF. CDR3 nucleotides: TGTGCCACCAGTGATAGTAGACAGGGGGAGGTTCAGCCCCAGCATTTT.